The T cell receptor (beta chain) under discussion was sequenced for a study of Tregs in tolerant kidney transplant recipients. This CDR3 has 14 amino acids. Germline-derived CDR1 and CDR2 are SGHTA and FQGNSA. V was pared by 5 bases and J by 6 bases, with 14 bases between. Study observations and caveats: For some patients, primers changed over time, blocking nucleotide-level comparison. Donor-specific Treg expansion exceeded global Treg expansion in tolerant patients, suggesting antigen drive. Tregs expanded with activated donor B cells seemed most donor-specific.

As for this clone: Its antigen remains unidentified.

TCRdb keeps only in-frame clones here, not all; method: immunoSEQ multiplex PCR. The sample records roughly 66,000 clones, roughly 92% being singletons. The receptor was isolated from a human donor who received a combined kidney and bone marrow transplant. Specimen: CD8+ T cells from blood, collected before the transplant. The V call is TRBV7-2, the J call TRBJ2-1; tentative D call: TRBD2 (5 bases). CDR3 sequence: CASSPFLGVNEQFF. The CDR3 DNA sequence: TGTGCCAGCAGCCCCTTCCTGGGAGTCAATGAGCAGTTCTTC.